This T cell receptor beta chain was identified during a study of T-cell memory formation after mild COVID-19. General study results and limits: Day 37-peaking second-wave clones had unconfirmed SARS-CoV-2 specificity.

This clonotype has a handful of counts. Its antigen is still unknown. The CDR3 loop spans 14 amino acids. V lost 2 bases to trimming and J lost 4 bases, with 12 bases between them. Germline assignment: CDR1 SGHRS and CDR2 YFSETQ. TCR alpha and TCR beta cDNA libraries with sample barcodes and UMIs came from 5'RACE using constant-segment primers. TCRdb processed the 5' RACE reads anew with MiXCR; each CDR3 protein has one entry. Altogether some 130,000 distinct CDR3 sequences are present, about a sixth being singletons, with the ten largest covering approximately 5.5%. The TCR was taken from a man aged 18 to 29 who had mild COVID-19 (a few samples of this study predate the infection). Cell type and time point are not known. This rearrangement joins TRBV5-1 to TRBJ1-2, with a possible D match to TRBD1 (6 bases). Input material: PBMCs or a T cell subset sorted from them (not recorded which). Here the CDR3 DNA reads TGCGCCAGCAGCTTTGTGAGGGGGGCCTATGGCTACACCTTC. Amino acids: CASSFVRGAYGYTF.